This T cell receptor beta chain was sequenced during a study of cytomegalovirus exposure and HLA in healthy donors. General observations from the study: For TCR beta chains, V- and J-gene trimming was later linked to a missense DCLRE1C variant. Earlier analysis looked at TCR beta V segments, and most were productive about 90% or about 30% of the time.

The primer mix had 60 Vbeta and 13 Jbeta primers. Assay: immunoSEQ multiplex PCR; the TCRdb copy retains only in-frame clones and omits some. The table has fewer than 95,000 clones, approximately 68% seen once. As concerns this clone: Its antigen is unidentified.

CDR1 and CDR2 from the germline V gene are MNHNS and SASEGT. The CDR3 totals 14 residues. After removal of 8 bases from V and 4 bases from J, the junction contained 8 bases not matched to a gene. V is TRBV6-1 and J is TRBJ1-2; 9 nucleotides agree with TRBD1. The clonotype was recovered from a woman aged 50 to 65 in good health and CMV-seropositive. Source material: PBMCs. The CDR3 coding sequence is TGTGCCAGCCGGGGACAGGGAGGGTTCTATGGCTACACCTTC. Amino acid sequence: CASRGQGGFYGYTF.